The clone carrying this T cell receptor beta chain was counted between two and nine times. Its antigen is undetermined. Trimming took 5 bases from V and 7 from J; bases not matched to a gene: 11. Per the germline V gene, CDR1 is SGHNT and CDR2 is YYREEE (reference sequence). The CDR3 runs 15 residues. Profiled with immunoSEQ multiplex PCR; TCRdb holds only in-frame clones, not every one. Found here are roughly 5,300 clones, about 62% of them singletons; the top ten hold around two fifths. The data were obtained in a study of CD8 T cell repertoires and HIV-1 epitope variants. Across the study: T cells were stimulated with Twenty-five Gag and Nef peptides separately. General study points: Nine or ten antigen-specific TCR beta clonotypes were found; five to seven seemed cross-reactive to variants. No clonotypes responded to the TAALDMSHF plasma variant; a few recognized KF9, one HW9.

The V call is TRBV5-4, the J call TRBJ2-1; 8 bases are a match to TRBD1. The sequenced sample was cultured CD8+ T cells derived from PBMCs. This clonotype was sampled from a male donor with HIV. CDR3 region: CASRPGQGTFNEQFF. As DNA, the CDR3 is TGTGCCAGCAGACCAGGACAGGGAACATTTAATGAGCAGTTCTTC.